This TCR beta chain was sequenced for a study of blood T cell repertoires in COVID-19. Participants spanned ages roughly 18 to 90 years and resided in 20 to 30 US areas. The study recruited exposed participants who had met a COVID-19 case within 2 weeks before entry. V was pared by 4 bases and J by 5 bases, with 28 bases of the junction left unmatched. Germline V lookup: CDR1 SNHLY, CDR2 FYNNEI. The CDR3 is 21 amino acids. Data came from immunoSEQ multiplex PCR; TCRdb stores just in-frame clones and leaves some out. Found here are around 220,000 clones, around 91% of them singletons; the top ten hold approximately 15%.

The chain employs TRBV2 and TRBJ1-2; TRBD1 matches at 7 bases. The sequence was collected from a man aged 25 to 45 who had been exposed to COVID-19. Sequencing input: PBMCs or T cells enriched from blood (not recorded which). In nucleotides, the CDR3 is TGTGCCAGCAGTGGGACAGAGGGACAGCCGGAACTCACTGGCAGTCAATATGGCTACACCTTC. Its protein is CASSGTEGQPELTGSQYGYTF.